The 2 T cell receptor beta chains below all came from one sample that was sequenced in a study of blood T cell repertoires in COVID-19. Sequencing used immunoSEQ multiplex PCR; TCRdb keeps in-frame clones, though not all of them. Of some 240,000 clones in the sample, around 87% were seen once. Specimen: peripheral blood. These receptors originate from a man aged 60 to 75 who had recovered from COVID-19.

This clone was seen once. The chain combines TRBV18 with TRBJ1-6; 8 nucleotides match TRBD1. Germline V gene lookup returns CDR1 KGHSH and CDR2 LQKENI. Trimming at V came to 7 bases and at J to 6 bases, leaving 5 bases not matched to a gene. The CDR3 sequence is 14 residues long. CDR3 residues: CASFLTGVNSPLHF. In DNA, the CDR3 is TGTGCCAGCTTCTTGACAGGGGTTAATTCACCCCTCCACTTT.

The chain recombines TRBV7-9 with TRBJ1-4; D gene ambiguous. Deletions cut 1 base from V and 6 bases from J, with 9 bases between. The CDR3 has 14 amino acids. The germline gives CDR1 SEHNR, CDR2 FQNEAQ (reference sequence). The CDR3 here is CASSLDGGYEKLFF. In nucleotides, the CDR3 is TGTGCCAGCAGCTTAGACGGAGGGTATGAAAAACTGTTTTTT. Complete variable domain (other parts from reference TRBV7-9 and TRBJ1-4): DTGVSQNPRHKITKRGQNVTFRCDPISEHNRLYWYRQTLGQGPEFLTYFQNEAQLEKSRLLSDRFSAERPKGSFSTLEIQRTEQGDSAMYLCASSLDGGYEKLFFGSGTQLSVL.